These 21 T cell receptor beta chains originate from one sample sequenced in a study of T-cell memory formation after mild COVID-19. TCRdb re-derived calls from the 5' RACE reads in MiXCR, one entry per CDR3 protein. The table has approximately 400,000 distinct CDR3 sequences, approximately 19% seen once. The material sequenced was PBMCs or a T cell subset sorted from them (not recorded which). The source is a man aged 18-30 years who had mild COVID-19 (a few samples of this study predate the infection). Cell type and time point are not known.

The chain links TRBV6-1 to TRBJ2-3; 10 bases map to TRBD2. V was pared by 6 bases and J by 1 base, with 4 bases of the junction left unmatched. The length of the CDR3 is 15 residues. Germline loops: CDR1 MNHNS, CDR2 SASEGT. The CDR3, as DNA: TGTGCCAGCAGGAGCGGACTAGCGGGCACAGATACGCAGTATTTT. This codes for CASRSGLAGTDTQYF.

The V gene is TRBV6-6, the J gene TRBJ1-1; D is perhaps TRBD1 (6 bases). This CDR3 contains 13 residues. Trimming took off 2 bases at V and 9 bases at J, with 13 bases between the two ends. Germline CDR1 MNHNY, CDR2 SVGAGI (reference sequence). The CDR3 spells CASSYAQGEKAFF. The CDR3 DNA reads as TGTGCCAGCAGTTACGCACAGGGTGAAAAAGCTTTCTTT.

The V gene is TRBV7-9, the J gene TRBJ1-1; TRBD1 agrees at 8 bases. The germline V gene has CDR1 SEHNR and CDR2 FQNEAQ (reference sequence). V gave up 6 bases and J gave up 1 base; unmatched junction bases: 7. The length of the CDR3 is 15 residues. This CDR3 is CASRVTGQANTEAFF. In nucleotides, the CDR3 is TGTGCCAGCAGGGTAACGGGACAGGCGAACACTGAAGCTTTCTTT.

V and J are TRBV11-3 and TRBJ1-5; 8 bases line up with TRBD1. CDR1 SGHNT and CDR2 YENEEA come from the germline V gene. V shed 5 bases, J shed 6 bases, and the junction held 9 bases outside the gene matches. This CDR3 spans 15 amino acids. The CDR3 reads CASSRPSGGTQPQHF. The CDR3 region has the DNA TGTGCCAGCAGCCGCCCCTCAGGGGGCACTCAGCCCCAGCATTTT. Drawing the rest from reference TRBV11-3 and TRBJ1-5, the complete variable domain is EAGVVQSPRYKIIEKKQPVAFWCNPISGHNTLYWYLQNLGQGPELLIRYENEEAVDDSQLPKDRFSAERLKGVDSTLKIQPAELGDSAVYLCASSRPSGGTQPQHFGDGTRLSIL.

The V gene is TRBV12-3 or TRBV12-4, the J gene TRBJ2-5; no clear D. V was clipped by 3 bases and J by 2 bases, with 7 bases between them. This CDR3 is 13 amino acids long. This CDR3 reads CASSFAVQETQYF. CDR3 bases: TGTGCCAGCAGTTTCGCAGTTCAAGAGACCCAGTACTTC.

The rearrangement uses TRBV7-6 and TRBJ2-2; TRBD1 is a possible D gene (5 bases). V lost 7 bases to trimming and J lost 5 bases, with 20 bases between them. The V gene's germline CDR1 is SGHVS and CDR2 FNYEAQ. There are 16 residues in the CDR3. For the CDR3, the DNA is TGTGCCAGCACCCTCGATGGCAGGGCGAGGACCGGGGAGCTGTTTTTT. Encoded protein: CASTLDGRARTGELFF.

This clonotype was detected a few times. The rearrangement uses TRBV2 and TRBJ1-4; D is uncertain. Germline CDR1 is SNHLY and CDR2 is FYNNEI. CDR3 length: 16 amino acids. Trimming left V 8 bases short and J 8 bases short, with 24 bases between. The CDR3 is CASGAKASHRMEKLFF. Written as DNA, the CDR3 is TGTGCCAGCGGCGCCAAGGCATCCCACCGTATGGAAAAACTGTTTTTT.

This clonotype was detected only a few times. V is TRBV4-3 and J is TRBJ1-2, with a weak D call TRBD1 (6 bases). The CDR3 length is 18 residues. Trimming stripped 0 bases from V and 5 bases from J, with 22 bases between. Per germline, CDR1 LGHNA and CDR2 YSLEER. Here the CDR3 DNA reads TGCGCCAGCAGCCAAGAGTTAGCGGGGGCGGATAATGGGTATGGCTACACCTTC. This codes for CASSQELAGADNGYGYTF.

This clonotype was found a few times. The rearrangement uses TRBV28 and TRBJ1-2, with D possibly TRBD1 on 5 matching bases. The germline V gene has CDR1 MDHEN and CDR2 SYDVKM. The CDR3 spans 14 residues. Trimming cost V 3 bases and J 8 bases, with 16 bases left between them. The CDR3 region has the DNA TGTGCCAGCAGTTTGGCAGGACACGAGGACGGCTACACCTTC. Amino acids: CASSLAGHEDGYTF.

The V gene is TRBV18, the J gene TRBJ2-7; 8 bases fit TRBD1. CDR1 KGHSH and CDR2 LQKENI come from the germline V gene. The J segment lost 2 bases and the V segment lost 5 bases, leaving 2 bases of the junction unmatched. The CDR3 has 13 amino acids. The CDR3 DNA sequence: TGTGCCAGCTCAATACAGGGGGCCTACGAGCAGTACTTC. It is translated as CASSIQGAYEQYF. Based on the CDR3 plus reference TRBV18 and TRBJ2-7, the full variable domain is NAGVMQNPRHLVRRRGQEARLRCSPMKGHSHVYWYRQLPEEGLKFMVYLQKENIIDESGMPKERFSAEFPKEGPSILRIQQVVRGDSAAYFCASSIQGAYEQYFGPGTRLTVT.

This clonotype has more than one count but fewer than ten. The rearrangement uses TRBV7-9 and TRBJ2-1; no firm D call. Deletions cut 4 bases from V and 9 bases from J, with 7 bases between. The CDR3 runs to 11 residues. The germline gives CDR1 SEHNR, CDR2 FQNEAQ (reference sequence). The CDR3 spells CASSSSGEQFF. The CDR3 coding sequence is TGTGCCAGCAGCTCCTCTGGTGAGCAGTTCTTC.

This clonotype was seen ten or more times. The rearrangement joins TRBV19 to TRBJ1-2; 7 bases fit TRBD1. The CDR3 consists of 15 residues. With V trimmed by 2 bases and J by 3 bases, 6 bases remained unmatched. CDR1 LNHDA and CDR2 SQIVND come from the germline V gene (reference sequence). In DNA form, the CDR3 reads TGTGCCAGTAGTATATCATCTCAGGGGGACTATGGCTACACCTTC. Translating gives CASSISSQGDYGYTF.

The rearrangement links TRBV7-2 to TRBJ2-3, with 11 bases identical to TRBD2. The length of the CDR3 is 18 residues. V lost 4 bases and J lost 5; bases outside the gene matches: 14. Germline V gene sequence: CDR1 SGHTA, CDR2 FQGNSA. The CDR3 reads CASSSDRGSGGAVDTQYF. Written as DNA, the CDR3 is TGTGCCAGCAGCTCCGACCGGGGTAGCGGGGGGGCAGTAGATACGCAGTATTTT.

With respect to this clonotype: At one end the junction does not follow the germline gene, possibly because of a read error. This chain links TRBV3-1 with TRBJ2-7; D possibly corresponds to TRBD1 (6 bases). CDR1 and CDR2 (germline): LGHDT, YNNKEL (reference sequence). The CDR3 has 11 amino acids. CDR3 residues: CATSLDSEQYF. DNA of the CDR3: TGTGCCACCAGCTTGGACAGCGAGCAGTACTTC.

J is TRBJ2-3 and V is TRBV5-1; 16 bases are shared with TRBD2. The CDR3 totals 20 residues. Looked up from germline, CDR1 is SGHRS and CDR2 is YFSETQ. The J segment lost 2 bases and the V segment lost 5 bases, leaving 14 bases of the junction unmatched. CDR3: CASRRQGTSGGARSTDTQYF. CDR3 bases: TGCGCCAGCAGACGACAGGGGACTAGCGGGGGGGCCAGGTCCACAGATACGCAGTATTTT.

The table lists this clonotype with a few counts. V usage is TRBV11-3 and J usage is TRBJ2-1, with D possibly being TRBD1 or TRBD2 (5 bases each). The V and J ends lost 6 bases and 8 bases respectively, with 14 bases between them. Per the germline V gene, CDR1 is SGHNT and CDR2 is YENEEA. This CDR3 contains 13 residues. The CDR3, as DNA: TGTGCCAGCAGAAAAAGGGGAGCGGATGAGCAGTTCTTC. Translation gives CASRKRGADEQFF.

The chain combines TRBV2 with TRBJ2-3, with 11 nucleotides matching TRBD2. Germline-derived CDR1 and CDR2 are SNHLY and FYNNEI. There are 19 residues in the CDR3. V was pared by 1 base and J by 8 bases, with 17 bases of the junction left unmatched. The CDR3 here is CASSEGTSGLPTPWGTQYF. In DNA form, the CDR3 reads TGTGCCAGCAGTGAAGGGACTAGCGGGCTACCCACACCCTGGGGTACGCAGTATTTT.

In its sample, this clonotype was seen a few times. The chain joins TRBV7-3 to TRBJ2-3; 9 bases align to TRBD2. The ends lost 5 bases at V and 1 base at J; junction bases unmatched: 7. Per germline, CDR1 SGHTA and CDR2 FQGTGA. The CDR3 sequence is 16 residues long. The CDR3 region is CASSVGTSPRTDTQYF. DNA for the CDR3: TGTGCCAGCAGCGTTGGGACTAGCCCTCGCACAGATACGCAGTATTTT.

This clonotype was seen a single time. This chain joins TRBV27 and TRBJ2-2, with a weak D call TRBD1 (5 bases). The CDR3 loop spans 18 amino acids. Germline V gives CDR1 MNHEY, CDR2 SMNVEV (reference sequence). Trimming shortened V by 7 bases and J by 5 bases, and 26 bases separated the two germline ends. Here the CDR3 reads CASTVQTPGRGKTGELFF. The CDR3 nucleotides are TGTGCCAGCACCGTTCAGACCCCTGGAAGGGGAAAGACCGGGGAGCTGTTTTTT.

This clonotype was detected a few times. This sequence joins TRBV7-9 and TRBJ2-7, with 7 bases that match TRBD2. The V and J ends lost 5 bases and 5 bases, in that order; junction bases with no gene match: 6. Germline CDR1 is SEHNR and CDR2 is FQNEAQ (reference sequence). The CDR3 sequence is 13 residues long. This CDR3 is CASSRTRAHEQYF. The DNA for the CDR3 is TGTGCCAGCAGCCGGACTAGGGCTCACGAGCAGTACTTC.

The chain combines TRBV20-1 with TRBJ2-5; 8 bases are a match to TRBD1. The length of the CDR3 is 14 residues. The ends lost 5 bases at V and 2 bases at J; junction bases unmatched: 7. The germline V gene has CDR1 DFQATT and CDR2 SNEGSKA (reference sequence). CDR3 in amino acids: CSAVPGTGQETQYF. The CDR3 nucleotides are TGCAGTGCTGTCCCCGGGACAGGACAAGAGACCCAGTACTTC.